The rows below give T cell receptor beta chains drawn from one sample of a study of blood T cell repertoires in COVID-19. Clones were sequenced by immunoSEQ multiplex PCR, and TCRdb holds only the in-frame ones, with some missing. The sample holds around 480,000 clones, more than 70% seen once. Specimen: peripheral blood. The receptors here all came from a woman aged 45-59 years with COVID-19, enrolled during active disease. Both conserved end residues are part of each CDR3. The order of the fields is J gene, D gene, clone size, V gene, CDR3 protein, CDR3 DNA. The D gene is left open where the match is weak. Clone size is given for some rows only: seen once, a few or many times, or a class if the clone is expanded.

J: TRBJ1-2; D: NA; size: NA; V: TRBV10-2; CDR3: CASSESSGYGYTF; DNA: TGCGCCAGCAGTGAATCATCAGGGTATGGCTACACCTTC
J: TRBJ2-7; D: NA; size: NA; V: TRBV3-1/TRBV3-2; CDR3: CASSPREAYEQYF; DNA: TGTGCCAGCAGCCCCCGTGAGGCCTACGAGCAGTACTTC
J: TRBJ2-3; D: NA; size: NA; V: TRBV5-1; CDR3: CASSLQLARRPTDTQYF; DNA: TGCGCCAGCAGCTTGCAGCTAGCCAGGCGTCCCACAGATACGCAGTATTTT
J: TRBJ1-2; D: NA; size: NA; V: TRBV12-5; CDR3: CASGLPFPDSAESGYTF; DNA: TGTGCTAGTGGTTTACCCTTTCCGGACAGCGCCGAATCCGGCTACACCTTC
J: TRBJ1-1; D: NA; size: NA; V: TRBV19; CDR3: CASSKGATNTEAFF; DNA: TGTGCCAGTAGTAAAGGGGCGACGAACACTGAAGCTTTCTTT
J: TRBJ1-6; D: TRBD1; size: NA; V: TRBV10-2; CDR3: CASRPGQNSPLHF; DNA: TGCGCCAGCAGGCCGGGACAGAATTCACCCCTCCACTTT
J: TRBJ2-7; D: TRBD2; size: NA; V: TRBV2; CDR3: CASRETGTSGSEQYF; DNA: TGTGCCAGCAGGGAGACCGGGACTAGCGGCTCCGAGCAGTACTTC
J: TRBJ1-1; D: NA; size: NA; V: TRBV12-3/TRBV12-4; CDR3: CASNYRLNTEAFF; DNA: TGTGCCAGCAATTACAGGCTGAACACTGAAGCTTTCTTT
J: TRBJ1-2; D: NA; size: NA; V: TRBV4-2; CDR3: CASSQDQTDPITNYGYTF; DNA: TGTGCCAGCAGCCAAGACCAGACAGATCCAATAACTAACTATGGCTACACCTTC
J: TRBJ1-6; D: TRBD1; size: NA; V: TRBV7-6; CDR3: CASSFNGDRGSPLHF; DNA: TGTGCCAGCAGCTTCAATGGGGACAGAGGGTCACCCCTCCACTTT
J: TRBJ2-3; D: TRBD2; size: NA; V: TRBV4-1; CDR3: CASRPRLAGTDTQYF; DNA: TGCGCCAGCAGACCGAGGCTAGCGGGGACAGATACGCAGTATTTT
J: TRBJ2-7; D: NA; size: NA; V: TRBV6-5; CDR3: CASSYSRLAYEQYF; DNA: TGTGCCAGCAGTTACAGCAGGCTCGCCTACGAGCAGTACTTC
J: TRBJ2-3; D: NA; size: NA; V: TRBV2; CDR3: CASGEGAGTDTQYF; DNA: TGTGCCAGCGGGGAAGGAGCCGGCACAGATACGCAGTATTTT
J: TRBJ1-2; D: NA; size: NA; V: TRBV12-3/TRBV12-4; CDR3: CASRQGKYGYTF; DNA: TGTGCCAGCAGGCAGGGGAAGTATGGCTACACCTTC
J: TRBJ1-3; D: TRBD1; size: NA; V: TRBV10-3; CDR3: CAISATGGPSGNTIYF; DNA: TGTGCCATCAGCGCGACAGGGGGTCCCTCTGGAAACACCATATATTTT
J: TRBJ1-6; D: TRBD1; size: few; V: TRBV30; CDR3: CAWSGAGGSYNSPLHF; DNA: TGTGCCTGGAGTGGGGCAGGGGGATCCTATAATTCACCCCTCCACTTT
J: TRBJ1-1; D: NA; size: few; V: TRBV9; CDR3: CASSSSGGEAFF; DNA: TGTGCCAGCAGCTCGAGCGGGGGTGAAGCTTTCTTT
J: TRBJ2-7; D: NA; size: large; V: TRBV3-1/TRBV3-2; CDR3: CASSPTGLYEQYF; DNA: TGTGCCAGCAGCCCAACAGGTCTCTACGAGCAGTACTTC
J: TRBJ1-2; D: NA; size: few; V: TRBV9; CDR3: CASSVTPREAALGWRYTF; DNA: TGTGCCAGCAGCGTAACGCCTCGGGAGGCAGCTCTAGGGTGGCGCTACACCTTC
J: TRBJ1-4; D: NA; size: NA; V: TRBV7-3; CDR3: CASSLRGGSEKLFF; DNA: TGTGCCAGCAGCTTACGGGGTGGGTCGGAAAAACTGTTTTTT
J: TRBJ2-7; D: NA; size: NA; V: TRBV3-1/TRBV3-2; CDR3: CASSQVGLKTLYEQYF; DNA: TGTGCCAGCAGCCAAGTGGGACTCAAAACCCTATACGAGCAGTACTTC
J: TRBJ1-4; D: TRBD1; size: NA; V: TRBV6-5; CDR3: CASGQGLIGKLFF; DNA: TGTGCCAGCGGACAGGGGTTGATTGGAAAACTGTTTTTT
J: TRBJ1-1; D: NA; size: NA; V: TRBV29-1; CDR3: CSVPGQLSVEAFF; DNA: TGCAGCGTCCCTGGACAGCTTTCTGTTGAAGCTTTCTTT
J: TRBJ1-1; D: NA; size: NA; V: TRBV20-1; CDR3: CSASGRGLNTEAFF; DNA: TGCAGTGCTAGTGGCAGGGGTTTGAACACTGAAGCTTTCTTT
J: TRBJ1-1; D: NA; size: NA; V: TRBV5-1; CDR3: CASSLNINTEAFF; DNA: TGCGCCAGCAGCTTGAACATTAACACTGAAGCTTTCTTT
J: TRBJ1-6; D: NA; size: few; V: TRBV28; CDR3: CASSSGGDNSPLHF; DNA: TGTGCCAGCAGTTCGGGTGGAGATAATTCACCCCTCCACTTT
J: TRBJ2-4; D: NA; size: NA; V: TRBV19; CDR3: CASNPGLGNIQYF; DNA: TGTGCCAGTAATCCGGGACTTGGAAACATTCAGTACTTC
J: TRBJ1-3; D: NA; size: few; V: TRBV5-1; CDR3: CASSLGDSGNTIYF; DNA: TGCGCCAGCAGCTTAGGGGACTCTGGAAACACCATATATTTT
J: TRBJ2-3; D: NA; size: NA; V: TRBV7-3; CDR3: CASSLRAVDTQYF; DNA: TGTGCCAGCAGCTTAAGAGCCGTAGATACGCAGTATTTT
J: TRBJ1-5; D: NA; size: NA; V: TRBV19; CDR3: CASSIEQLNQPQHF; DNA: TGTGCCAGTAGTATTGAACAGTTAAATCAGCCCCAGCATTTT
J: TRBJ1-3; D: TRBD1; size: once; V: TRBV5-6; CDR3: CASSSSGGAGNTIYF; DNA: TGTGCCAGCAGCTCCTCAGGGGGCGCCGGAAACACCATATATTTT
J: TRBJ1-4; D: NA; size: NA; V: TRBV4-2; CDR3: CASSSTPGAPTNEKLFF; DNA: TGTGCCAGCAGCTCCACTCCAGGGGCCCCTACTAATGAAAAACTGTTTTTT
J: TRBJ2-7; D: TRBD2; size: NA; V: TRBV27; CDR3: CASSHRTSGGWEEQYF; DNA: TGTGCCAGCAGTCATCGCACTAGCGGGGGGTGGGAAGAGCAGTACTTC
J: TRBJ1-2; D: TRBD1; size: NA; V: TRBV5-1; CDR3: CASSPGGQGLWYGYTF; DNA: TGCGCCAGCAGCCCGGGTGGACAGGGCCTTTGGTATGGCTACACCTTC